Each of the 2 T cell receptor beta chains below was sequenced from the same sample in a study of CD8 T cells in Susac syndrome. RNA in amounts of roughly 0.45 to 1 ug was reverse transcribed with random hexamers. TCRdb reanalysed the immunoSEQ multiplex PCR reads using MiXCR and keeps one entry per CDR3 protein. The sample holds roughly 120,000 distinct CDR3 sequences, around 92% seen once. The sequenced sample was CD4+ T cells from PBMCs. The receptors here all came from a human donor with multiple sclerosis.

The CDR3, as DNA: TGTGCCAGCAGCCAAGATATCTCGACAGGGGGCGAGACCCAGTACTTC. Protein sequence: CASSQDISTGGETQYF. The J gene is TRBJ2-5, the V gene TRBV4-2, with 10 bases aligning to TRBD1. V gave up 0 bases and J gave up 5 bases; unmatched junction bases: 6. Germline V gene data show CDR1 as LGHNA and CDR2 as YNFKEQ. The CDR3 consists of 16 residues.

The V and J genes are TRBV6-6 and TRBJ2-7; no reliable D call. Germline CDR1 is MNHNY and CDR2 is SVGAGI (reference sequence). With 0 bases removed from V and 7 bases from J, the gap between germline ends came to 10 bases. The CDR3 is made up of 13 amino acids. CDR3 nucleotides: TGTGCCAGCAGTTACTCACCTTGGAAAGAGCAGTACTTC. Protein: CASSYSPWKEQYF.